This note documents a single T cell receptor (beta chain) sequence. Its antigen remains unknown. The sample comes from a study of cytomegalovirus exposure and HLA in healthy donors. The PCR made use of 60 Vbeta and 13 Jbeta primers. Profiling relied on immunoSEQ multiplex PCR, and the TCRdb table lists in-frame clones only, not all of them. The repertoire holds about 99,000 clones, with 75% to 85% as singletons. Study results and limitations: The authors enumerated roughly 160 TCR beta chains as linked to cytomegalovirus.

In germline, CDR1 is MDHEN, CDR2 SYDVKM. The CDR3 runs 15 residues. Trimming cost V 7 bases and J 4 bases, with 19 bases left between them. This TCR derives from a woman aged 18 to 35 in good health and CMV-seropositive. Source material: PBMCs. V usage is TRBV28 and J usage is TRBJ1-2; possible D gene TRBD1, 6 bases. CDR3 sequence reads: CASTNELQGRYGYTF. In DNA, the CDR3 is TGTGCCAGCACCAATGAACTACAGGGCCGCTATGGCTACACCTTC.